One and the same sample provided the 16 T cell receptor beta chains below, sequenced in a study of long-term antiretroviral therapy in people with HIV. Version v3.0 of the immunoSEQ assay ran at survey level. Sequencing was performed with immunoSEQ multiplex PCR; in TCRdb, only in-frame clones are kept and a portion is missing. The sample has around 19,000 clones, 90% seen once. This material consisted of unsorted PBMCs, taken nearly 4.5 years before starting antiretroviral therapy. The receptors shown here come from a woman aged 25 to 39 with HIV.

The chain carries TRBV19 and TRBJ2-5; tentative D call: TRBD2 (7 bases). The germline CDR1 and CDR2 sequences are LNHDA and SQIVND (reference sequence). This CDR3 has 15 residues. V lost 6 bases and J lost 4, with 18 bases in between. The DNA for the CDR3 is TGTGCCAGTAGCGATCGGGGGGCCGGCCCAGAGACCCAGTACTTC. Translated, it gives CASSDRGAGPETQYF.

This chain joins TRBV6-5 and TRBJ1-1, with a tentative D call TRBD1 (6 bases). Germline CDR1 is MNHEY and CDR2 is SVGAGI. The CDR3 is made up of 14 amino acids. The germline V and J ends were trimmed by 6 bases and 3 bases, with 14 bases remaining between them. CDR3 sequence: CASRGAGAHTEAFF. CDR3 DNA sequence: TGTGCCAGCAGGGGTGCGGGGGCCCACACTGAAGCTTTCTTT.

The genes are TRBV11-3 and TRBJ2-3, with TRBD1 identical over 7 bases. V shed 5 bases and J 1 base; nucleotides not matched to a gene: 3. From germline, CDR1 is SGHNT and CDR2 YENEEA. The CDR3 is 14 residues long. DNA for the CDR3: TGTGCCAGCAGCCCAGGACAGGGCACAGATACGCAGTATTTT. Translated: CASSPGQGTDTQYF.

The rearrangement joins TRBV7-6 to TRBJ1-2, with D possibly being TRBD1 (6 bases). The germline CDR1 and CDR2 sequences are SGHVS and FNYEAQ. The CDR3 has 12 amino acids. The V end was cut by 5 bases, the J end by 7 bases, with 11 bases between. The CDR3 sequence is CASSAGETGYTF. Written as DNA, the CDR3 is TGTGCCAGCAGCGCAGGGGAGACTGGCTACACCTTC.

The rearrangement joins TRBV30 to TRBJ1-5; the D gene is possibly TRBD1 (6 bases). Germline V gives CDR1 GTSNPN, CDR2 SVGIG (reference sequence). The CDR3 is 16 residues long. V was pared by 2 bases and J by 4 bases, with 18 bases between. The CDR3 is CAWSIVSGTRNQPQHF. The CDR3 DNA sequence: TGTGCCTGGAGTATCGTCTCCGGGACAAGAAATCAGCCCCAGCATTTT.

This clone rates as large. The chain uses TRBV25-1 and TRBJ2-3; D remains ambiguous. Trimming pared 7 bases from V and 5 bases from J, leaving 7 bases between. CDR1 MGHDK and CDR2 SYGVNS come from the germline V gene. The CDR3 consists of 11 residues. The CDR3 protein is CASTWGDTQYF. The CDR3 DNA reads as TGTGCCAGCACCTGGGGAGATACGCAGTATTTT. Combining the CDR3 with reference TRBV25-1 and TRBJ2-3 gives the whole variable domain EADIYQTPRYLVIGTGKKITLECSQTMGHDKMYWYQQDPGMELHLIHYSYGVNSTEKGDLSSESTVSRIRTEHFPLTLESARPSHTSQYLCASTWGDTQYFGPGTRLTVL.

This chain links TRBV30 with TRBJ1-5; D remains unclear. Trimming shortened V by 2 bases and J by 5 bases, and 7 bases separated the two germline ends. The CDR3 spans 12 residues. The germline V gene has CDR1 GTSNPN and CDR2 SVGIG (reference sequence). CDR3 protein: CAWSSTHQPQHF. DNA of the CDR3: TGTGCCTGGAGTTCCACCCATCAGCCCCAGCATTTT.

The chain couples TRBV19 to TRBJ1-5, with D maybe TRBD1 (5 bases). V lost 4 bases and J 5 bases, leaving 15 bases between the germline ends. CDR1 is LNHDA and CDR2 is SQIVND in the germline V gene (reference sequence). The CDR3 length is 15 residues. The CDR3 DNA reads TGTGCCAGTAGTAAGGCAGGGAGCGCCTATCAGCCCCAGCATTTT. Its translation: CASSKAGSAYQPQHF.

This clone appeared a few times. The chain carries TRBV5-1 and TRBJ2-2, with 10 positions matching TRBD2. This CDR3 has 14 residues. The germline V gene encodes CDR1 SGHRS and CDR2 YFSETQ. J lost 6 bases, V lost 6 bases, and 5 bases had no gene match. The CDR3 region is CASKGLAIAGELFF. The CDR3, as DNA: TGCGCCAGCAAGGGACTAGCGATAGCCGGGGAGCTGTTTTTT.

The V and J genes are TRBV7-9 and TRBJ1-2; perhaps TRBD1 as D (6 bases). The germline V gene encodes CDR1 SEHNR and CDR2 FQNEAQ (reference sequence). The CDR3 contains 18 residues. V shed 5 bases and J shed 0 bases, with 22 bases lying between them. The CDR3: CASSRTGTWNAANYGYTF. For the CDR3, the DNA is TGTGCCAGCAGCCGGACCGGGACATGGAATGCCGCTAACTATGGCTACACCTTC.

V usage is TRBV7-2 and J usage is TRBJ2-7; 8 nucleotides align to TRBD1. Germline V gene data show CDR1 as SGHTA and CDR2 as FQGNSA. Trimming removed 4 bases from V and 1 base from J; junction bases left unmatched: 6. The CDR3 has 15 amino acids. The chain's CDR3 is CASSSTTGGSYEQYF. The CDR3 coding sequence is TGTGCCAGCAGCTCCACTACAGGGGGTTCCTACGAGCAGTACTTC.

This clone occurred once. DNA for the CDR3: TGTGCCGGGACTCCGGGACAGGGCACAGATACGCAGTATTTT. It encodes CAGTPGQGTDTQYF. The chain links TRBV2 to TRBJ2-3; 8 nucleotides agree with TRBD1. V gave up 11 bases and J gave up 1 base; unmatched junction bases: 8. This CDR3 comprises 14 residues. The germline V gene has CDR1 SNHLY and CDR2 FYNNEI.

The rearrangement links TRBV19 to TRBJ2-3, with 12 bases matching TRBD2. The CDR3 is 15 amino acids. Per the germline V gene, CDR1 is LNHDA and CDR2 is SQIVND (reference sequence). Germline trimming cut 6 bases from V and 7 bases from J; bases unmatched to any gene: 8. Here the CDR3 reads CASRSGLAGFYTQYF. CDR3 coding DNA: TGTGCCAGTAGGTCGGGACTAGCGGGTTTTTATACGCAGTATTTT. The full variable domain, rest sourced from reference TRBV19 and TRBJ2-3, is DGGITQSPKYLFRKEGQNVTLSCEQNLNHDAMYWYRQDPGQGLRLIYYSQIVNDFQKGDIAEGYSVSREKKESFPLTVTSAQKNPTAFYLCASRSGLAGFYTQYFGPGTRLTVL.

This chain uses TRBV9 with TRBJ1-6; the D is unclear. This CDR3 has 14 residues. The germline V and J ends were trimmed by 3 bases and 7 bases, with 11 bases remaining between them. Looked up from germline, CDR1 is SGDLS and CDR2 is YYNGEE. CDR3 protein: CASSEGLGNSPLHF. The CDR3 nucleotides read TGTGCCAGCAGCGAGGGATTAGGGAATTCACCCCTCCACTTT. Full variable domain (missing parts from reference TRBV9 and TRBJ1-6): DSGVTQTPKHLITATGQRVTLRCSPRSGDLSVYWYQQSLDQGLQFLIQYYNGEERAKGNILERFSAQQFPDLHSELNLSSLELGDSALYFCASSEGLGNSPLHFGNGTRLTVT.

The chain couples TRBV6-7 to TRBJ2-7; 10 bases are shared with TRBD1. TRBV6-7 is an open reading frame whose function is uncertain. J lost 5 bases, V lost 2 bases, and 9 bases had no gene match. CDR3 length equals 16 residues. Here the CDR3 DNA reads TGTGCCAGCAGTTACGGCTCGACAGGGGGCGTCCACGAGCAGTACTTC. Translating gives CASSYGSTGGVHEQYF.

This clone appeared a single time. The chain is built from TRBV5-5 and TRBJ1-3, with D uncertain. CDR3 length: 16 residues. Germline CDR1 and CDR2: SGHKS and YYEKEE (reference sequence). Between the trimmed V and J ends, which lost 4 bases and 0 bases, there was a span of 14 bases. The CDR3 DNA reads TGTGCCAGCAGCCCAATCCCGGCGATCTCTGGAAACACCATATATTTT. Protein product: CASSPIPAISGNTIYF.